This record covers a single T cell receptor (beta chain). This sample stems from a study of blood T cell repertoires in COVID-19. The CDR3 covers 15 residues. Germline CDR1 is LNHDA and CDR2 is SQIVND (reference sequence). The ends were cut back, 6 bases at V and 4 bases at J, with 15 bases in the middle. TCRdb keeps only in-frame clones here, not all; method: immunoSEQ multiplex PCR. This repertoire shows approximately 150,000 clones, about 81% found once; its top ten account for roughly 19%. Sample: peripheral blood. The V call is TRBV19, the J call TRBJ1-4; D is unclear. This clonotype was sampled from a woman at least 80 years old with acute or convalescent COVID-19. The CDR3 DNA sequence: TGTGCCAGTAGAATCCGAGGGCAGGATAATGAAAAACTGTTTTTT. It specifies CASRIRGQDNEKLFF.